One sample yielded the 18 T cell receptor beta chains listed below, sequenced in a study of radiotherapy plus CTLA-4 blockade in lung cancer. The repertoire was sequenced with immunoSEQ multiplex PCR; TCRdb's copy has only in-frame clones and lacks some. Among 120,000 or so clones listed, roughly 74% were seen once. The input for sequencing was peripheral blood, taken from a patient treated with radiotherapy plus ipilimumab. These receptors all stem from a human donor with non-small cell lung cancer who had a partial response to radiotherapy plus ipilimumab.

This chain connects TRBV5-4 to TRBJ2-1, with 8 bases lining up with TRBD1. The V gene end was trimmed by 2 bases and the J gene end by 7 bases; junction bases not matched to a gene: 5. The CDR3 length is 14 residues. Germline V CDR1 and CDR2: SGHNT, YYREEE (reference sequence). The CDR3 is CASSLPDRVNEQFF. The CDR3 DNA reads TGTGCCAGCAGCTTACCGGACAGGGTGAATGAGCAGTTCTTC.

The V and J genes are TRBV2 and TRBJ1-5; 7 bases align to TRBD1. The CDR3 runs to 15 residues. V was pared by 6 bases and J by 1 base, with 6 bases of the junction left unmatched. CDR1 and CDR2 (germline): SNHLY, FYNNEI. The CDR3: CASRKPGQSNQPQHF. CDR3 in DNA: TGTGCCAGCAGGAAACCGGGACAGAGCAATCAGCCCCAGCATTTT.

In DNA form, the CDR3 reads TGCGCCAGCACCCGTTGGGACAGGGGACACACCGGGGAGCTGTTTTTT. Encoded protein: CASTRWDRGHTGELFF. The V gene is TRBV5-1, the J gene TRBJ2-2; TRBD1 matches 10 bases. J lost 3 bases, V lost 6 bases, and 8 bases had no gene match. CDR1 SGHRS and CDR2 YFSETQ come from the germline V gene. This CDR3 comprises 16 residues.

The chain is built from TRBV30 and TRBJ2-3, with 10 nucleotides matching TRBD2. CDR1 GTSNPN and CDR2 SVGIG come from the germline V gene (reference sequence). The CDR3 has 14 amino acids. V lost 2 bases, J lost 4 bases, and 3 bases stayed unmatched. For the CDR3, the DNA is TGTGCCTGGAGTCTAGGACTAGCGGCAGATACGCAGTATTTT. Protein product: CAWSLGLAADTQYF.

CDR3 protein: CASSLDIEETQYF. The CDR3 DNA reads TGCGCCAGCAGCCTAGATATCGAAGAGACCCAGTACTTC. This chain links TRBV4-1 with TRBJ2-5; D gene uncertain. The CDR3 has 13 amino acids. V shed 4 bases and J shed 3 bases, with 9 bases lying between them. The germline gives CDR1 MGHRA, CDR2 YSYEKL.

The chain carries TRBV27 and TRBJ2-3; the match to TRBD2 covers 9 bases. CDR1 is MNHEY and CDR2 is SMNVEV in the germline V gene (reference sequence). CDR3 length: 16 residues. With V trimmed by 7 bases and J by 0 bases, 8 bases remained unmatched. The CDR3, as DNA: TGTGCCAGCAAGGTAGTCACTAGCGGGAGCACAGATACGCAGTATTTT. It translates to CASKVVTSGSTDTQYF.

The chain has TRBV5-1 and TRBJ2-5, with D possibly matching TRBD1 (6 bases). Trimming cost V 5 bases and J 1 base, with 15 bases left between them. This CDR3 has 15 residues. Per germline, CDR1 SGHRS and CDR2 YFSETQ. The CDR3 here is CASSGTGHSQETQYF. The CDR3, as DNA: TGCGCCAGCAGTGGAACAGGGCACTCCCAAGAGACCCAGTACTTC.

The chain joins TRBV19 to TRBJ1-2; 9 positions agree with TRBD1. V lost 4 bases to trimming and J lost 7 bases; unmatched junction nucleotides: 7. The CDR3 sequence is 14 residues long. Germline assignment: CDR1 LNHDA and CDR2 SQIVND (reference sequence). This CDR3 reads CASSTPGQGPGYTF. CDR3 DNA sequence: TGTGCCAGTAGTACCCCGGGACAGGGTCCTGGCTACACCTTC.

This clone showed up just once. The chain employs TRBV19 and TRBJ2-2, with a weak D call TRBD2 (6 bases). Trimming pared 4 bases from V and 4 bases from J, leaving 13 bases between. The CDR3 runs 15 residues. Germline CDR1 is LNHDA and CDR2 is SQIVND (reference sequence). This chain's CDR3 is CASSTGTPATGELFF. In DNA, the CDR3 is TGTGCCAGTAGTACTGGGACTCCCGCCACCGGGGAGCTGTTTTTT.

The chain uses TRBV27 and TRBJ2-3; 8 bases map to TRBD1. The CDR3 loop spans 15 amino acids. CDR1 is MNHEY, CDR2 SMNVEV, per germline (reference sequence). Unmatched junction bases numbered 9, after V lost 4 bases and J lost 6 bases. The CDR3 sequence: CASSSRQGLEDTQYF. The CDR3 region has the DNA TGTGCCAGCAGTTCCCGACAGGGGTTAGAGGATACGCAGTATTTT.

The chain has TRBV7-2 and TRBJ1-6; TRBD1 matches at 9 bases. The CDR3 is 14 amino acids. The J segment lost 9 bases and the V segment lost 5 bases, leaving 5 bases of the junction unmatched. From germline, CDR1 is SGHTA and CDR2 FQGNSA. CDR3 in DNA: TGTGCCAGCAGCCCTGGACAGGGGAGTTCACCCCTCCACTTT. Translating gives CASSPGQGSSPLHF. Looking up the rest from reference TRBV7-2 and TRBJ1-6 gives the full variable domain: GAGVSQSPSNKVTEKGKDVELRCDPISGHTALYWYRQSLGQGLEFLIYFQGNSAPDKSGLPSDRFSAERTGGSVSTLTIQRTQQEDSAVYLCASSPGQGSSPLHFGNGTRLTVT.

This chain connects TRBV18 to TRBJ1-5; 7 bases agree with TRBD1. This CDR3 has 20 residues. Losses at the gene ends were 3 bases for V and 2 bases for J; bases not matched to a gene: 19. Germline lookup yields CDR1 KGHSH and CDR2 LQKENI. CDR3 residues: CASSPQRVTGRVTGNQPQHF. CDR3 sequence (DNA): TGTGCCAGCTCACCGCAACGAGTGACAGGGCGCGTTACTGGCAATCAGCCCCAGCATTTT.

DNA of the CDR3: TGTGCCAGCAGTGATGGGACAGGGAATGGCTACACCTTC. It codes for CASSDGTGNGYTF. The chain recombines TRBV9 with TRBJ1-2; 9 bases align to TRBD1. The CDR3 covers 13 residues. V lost 5 bases to trimming and J lost 6 bases; unmatched junction nucleotides: 5. Germline V gene data show CDR1 as SGDLS and CDR2 as YYNGEE.

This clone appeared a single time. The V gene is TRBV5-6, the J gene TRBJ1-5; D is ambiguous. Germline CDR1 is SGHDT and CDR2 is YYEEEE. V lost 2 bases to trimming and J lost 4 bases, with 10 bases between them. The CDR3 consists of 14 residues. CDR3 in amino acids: CASSLSENNQPQHF. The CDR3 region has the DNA TGTGCCAGCAGCTTATCCGAGAATAATCAGCCCCAGCATTTT.

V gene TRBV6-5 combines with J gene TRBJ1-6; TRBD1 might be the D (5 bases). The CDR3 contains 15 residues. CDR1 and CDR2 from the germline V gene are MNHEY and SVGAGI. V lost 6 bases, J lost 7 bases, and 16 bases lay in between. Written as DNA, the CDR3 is TGTGCCAGCAGATTACAGGAGGGTTGGAATTCACCCCTCCACTTT. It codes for CASRLQEGWNSPLHF.

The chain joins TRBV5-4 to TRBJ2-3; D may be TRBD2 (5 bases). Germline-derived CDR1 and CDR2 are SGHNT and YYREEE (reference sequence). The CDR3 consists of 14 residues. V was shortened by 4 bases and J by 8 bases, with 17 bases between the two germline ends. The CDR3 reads CASSPAPGSGTQYF. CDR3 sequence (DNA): TGTGCCAGCAGCCCCGCCCCGGGATCAGGTACGCAGTATTTT.

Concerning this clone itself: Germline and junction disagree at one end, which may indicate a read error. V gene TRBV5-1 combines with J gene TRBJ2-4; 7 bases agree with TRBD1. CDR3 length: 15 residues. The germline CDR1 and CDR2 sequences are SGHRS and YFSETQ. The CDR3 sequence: CASSSPGTAQNIQYF. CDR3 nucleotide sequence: TGCGCCAGCAGCTCCCCGGGGACAGCCCAAAACATTCAGTACTTC.

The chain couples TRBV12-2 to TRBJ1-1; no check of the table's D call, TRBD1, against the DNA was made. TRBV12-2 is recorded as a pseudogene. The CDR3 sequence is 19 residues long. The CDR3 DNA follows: TGTGCAAGTCGCTTAGCGGAGGGGAACGACAGGGCGCAGAACACTGAAGCTTTCTTT. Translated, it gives CASRLAEGNDRAQNTEAFF.